These 21 T cell receptor beta chains came from one sample sequenced in a study of CD8 T cells in ankylosing spondylitis (dated 2017 in TCRdb). Overall study outcomes, separate from this receptor: Blood from ankylosing spondylitis patients appeared to be characterized by a TCR beta motif composed of 7 to 9 highly homologous amino acid variants.

These receptors have no identified antigens. Libraries were made using 5' RACE. The instrument was an Illumina HiSeq 2500. TCRdb redid the processing of the public reads, applying fastp at Q25 and MiXCR, and retained in-frame beta chains. Every entry covers one CDR3 protein and lists the most common genes and DNA from its rows. A total of approximately 440,000 distinct CDR3 sequences appear in this sample, over 15% of them only once. The ten top clones hold approximately 0.97% of the sample. Sequenced input: blood, either unsorted or a sorted T cell fraction (not recorded which). The source of these receptors is a male donor with ankylosing spondylitis.

This clonotype was detected only a few times. The V gene is TRBV7-2, the J gene TRBJ2-2; TRBD1 or TRBD2 may be the D gene (5 bases each). Deletions cut 4 bases from V and 1 base from J, with 13 bases between. Per germline, CDR1 SGHTA and CDR2 FQGNSA. The CDR3 is 16 residues long. CDR3 sequence reads: CASSSLRDGNTGELFF. The CDR3 DNA reads as TGTGCCAGCAGCTCACTCCGGGACGGGAACACCGGGGAGCTGTTTTTT. Filled out from reference TRBV7-2 and TRBJ2-2, the complete variable domain reads GAGVSQSPSNKVTEKGKDVELRCDPISGHTALYWYRQSLGQGLEFLIYFQGNSAPDKSGLPSDRFSAERTGGSVSTLTIQRTQQEDSAVYLCASSSLRDGNTGELFFGEGSRLTVL.

This clonotype was found a few times. V and J are TRBV28 and TRBJ2-3, with 13 bases matching TRBD2. CDR1 is MDHEN, CDR2 SYDVKM, per germline. J lost 6 bases, V lost 6 bases, and 6 bases had no gene match. The CDR3 sequence is 15 residues long. CDR3 sequence reads: CASSRTSGRRDTQYF. DNA of the CDR3: TGTGCCAGCAGCCGGACTAGCGGGAGAAGGGATACGCAGTATTTT.

The rearrangement uses TRBV24-1 and TRBJ2-1, with a weak D call TRBD1 (6 bases). The V gene lost 6 bases and the J gene lost 5 bases, with 13 bases spanning the gap. This CDR3 comprises 14 residues. Germline CDR1 KGHDR, CDR2 SFDVKD. The CDR3 loop reads CATSLRDNHNEQFF. The CDR3 coding sequence is TGTGCCACCAGTCTCCGGGACAATCACAATGAGCAGTTCTTC.

The chain has TRBV5-1 and TRBJ2-1; D is possibly TRBD1 (6 bases). There are 13 residues in the CDR3. V was shortened by 4 bases and J by 8 bases, with 13 bases between the two germline ends. Germline assignment: CDR1 SGHRS and CDR2 YFSETQ. CDR3 amino acids: CASSLRTVHEQFF. In DNA, the CDR3 is TGCGCCAGCAGCCTTCGGACAGTACATGAGCAGTTCTTC.

The table lists this clonotype with many counts. The chain uses TRBV12-3 or TRBV12-4 and TRBJ1-5; TRBD1 matches at 7 bases. CDR3 length equals 16 residues. J gave up 5 bases and V 6 bases, and 13 bases lay outside the gene matches. Written as DNA, the CDR3 is TGTGCCAGCAGCCGAACCCAGGGAACAGGGGATCAGCCCCAGCATTTT. It specifies CASSRTQGTGDQPQHF.

This clonotype was detected a few times. The genes are TRBV4-2 and TRBJ2-7, with 11 bases lining up with TRBD2. The CDR3 length is 17 residues. CDR1 is LGHNA and CDR2 is YNFKEQ in the germline V gene. V shed 4 bases and J 3 bases; nucleotides not matched to a gene: 11. CDR3 nucleotide sequence: TGTGCCAGCAGCCCAAGGGTAGTAGGACTAGCGGGCTACGAGCAGTACTTC. It encodes CASSPRVVGLAGYEQYF.

This CDR3 reads CATSDPDPVGQGVAGELFF. CDR3 in DNA: TGTGCCACCAGTGATCCCGACCCTGTTGGACAGGGCGTTGCCGGGGAGCTGTTTTTT. V usage is TRBV24-1 and J usage is TRBJ2-2; 8 bases map to TRBD1. This CDR3 is 19 amino acids long. Per the germline V gene, CDR1 is KGHDR and CDR2 is SFDVKD. V lost 3 bases to trimming and J lost 6 bases; unmatched junction nucleotides: 17.

Concerning this clonotype itself: One end of the junction fails to match germline, which may point to a read error. The chain recombines TRBV7-2 with TRBJ1-1; perhaps TRBD1 as D (6 bases). Germline CDR1 SGHTA, CDR2 FQGNSA. This CDR3 has 14 amino acids. The CDR3 is CASGLFGGHTEAFF. In nucleotides, the CDR3 is TGTGCCAGCGGCTTATTTGGGGGGCACACTGAAGCTTTCTTT. Full variable domain (outside the CDR3, taken from reference TRBV7-2 and TRBJ1-1): GAGVSQSPSNKVTEKGKDVELRCDPISGHTALYWYRQSLGQGLEFLIYFQGNSAPDKSGLPSDRFSAERTGGSVSTLTIQRTQQEDSAVYLCASGLFGGHTEAFFGQGTRLTVV.

This clonotype showed up just once. The chain recombines TRBV6-2 or TRBV6-3 with TRBJ2-5, with 9 positions matching TRBD1. CDR1 is MNHEY and CDR2 is SVGEGT in the germline V gene. V gave up 7 bases and J gave up 0 bases; unmatched junction bases: 9. This CDR3 is 16 amino acids long. In DNA, the CDR3 is TGTGCCAGCACCGACCGGACAGGGGTCTACCAAGAGACCCAGTACTTC. Its translation: CASTDRTGVYQETQYF.

This clonotype was detected only a few times. V is TRBV20-1 and J is TRBJ2-7; D not resolved. The CDR3 runs to 13 residues. V dropped 6 bases and J dropped 4 bases, with 16 bases sitting between them. Germline V gene sequence: CDR1 DFQATT, CDR2 SNEGSKA (reference sequence). CDR3: CSAPQPVSYEQYF. CDR3 in DNA: TGCAGTGCCCCTCAGCCCGTTAGTTACGAGCAGTACTTC.

J is TRBJ2-1 and V is TRBV12-3 or TRBV12-4; 9 bases are a match to TRBD1. The CDR3 spans 14 residues. With 8 bases clipped from V and 9 bases from J, the junction kept 11 bases outside the gene matches. CDR3 bases: TGTGCCAGCGAGTCTGACAGGGGGGCGGTTGAGCAGTTCTTC. As protein: CASESDRGAVEQFF.

This CDR3 reads CASSQLGGQGAFF. The CDR3 region has the DNA TGTGCCAGCAGCCAACTAGGGGGCCAGGGGGCTTTCTTT. The chain employs TRBV3-1 and TRBJ1-1; 7 bases agree with TRBD1. The CDR3 loop spans 13 amino acids. V lost 2 bases to trimming and J lost 11 bases; unmatched junction nucleotides: 8. The germline V gene has CDR1 LGHDT and CDR2 YNNKEL (reference sequence).

This clonotype came up a few times. The rearrangement links TRBV3-1 to TRBJ2-5; D tentatively reads TRBD1 or TRBD2 (7 bases each). The CDR3 is 14 amino acids. Germline CDR1 reads LGHDT; CDR2 reads YNNKEL (reference sequence). Between the trimmed V and J ends, which lost 4 bases and 5 bases, there was a span of 14 bases. The CDR3 reads CASSPRQGGETQYF. Written as DNA, the CDR3 is TGTGCCAGCAGCCCCCGACAGGGAGGGGAGACCCAGTACTTC.

The rearrangement uses TRBV9 and TRBJ2-1; tentatively, D is TRBD1 (6 bases). Germline V gene sequence: CDR1 SGDLS, CDR2 YYNGEE. V was pared by 0 bases and J by 2 bases, with 9 bases between. This CDR3 is built from 15 residues. CDR3 sequence: CASSVAQGAYNEQFF. CDR3 coding DNA: TGTGCCAGCAGCGTAGCACAGGGAGCCTACAATGAGCAGTTCTTC.

This clonotype occurred a few times. The rearrangement uses TRBV7-2 and TRBJ2-5; 7 bases are shared with TRBD2. Germline CDR1 reads SGHTA; CDR2 reads FQGNSA. J gave up 2 bases and V 5 bases, and 8 bases lay outside the gene matches. The CDR3 totals 15 residues. The CDR3: CASSQGGFRQETQYF. The CDR3 DNA follows: TGTGCCAGCAGCCAGGGAGGGTTCAGGCAAGAGACCCAGTACTTC. The variable domain in full, completed from reference TRBV7-2 and TRBJ2-5, reads GAGVSQSPSNKVTEKGKDVELRCDPISGHTALYWYRQSLGQGLEFLIYFQGNSAPDKSGLPSDRFSAERTGGSVSTLTIQRTQQEDSAVYLCASSQGGFRQETQYFGPGTRLLVL.

This clonotype showed up many times. V gene TRBV18 combines with J gene TRBJ1-1, with D possibly TRBD1 on 6 matching bases. CDR1 and CDR2 (germline): KGHSH, LQKENI. The CDR3 contains 12 residues. V was trimmed by 3 bases and J by 7 bases, leaving 9 bases between them. In nucleotides, the CDR3 is TGTGCCAGCTCACCCGGGGGCCTTGAAGCTTTCTTT. Encoded protein: CASSPGGLEAFF.

This clonotype was recorded a few times. J is TRBJ2-7 and V is TRBV20-1; TRBD1 matches 9 bases. The ends lost 5 bases at V and 4 bases at J; junction bases unmatched: 9. The CDR3 runs 14 residues. Germline lookup yields CDR1 DFQATT and CDR2 SNEGSKA (reference sequence). The CDR3 DNA sequence: TGCAGTGCTCTTATGGAGGACAGGGGATACGAGCAGTACTTC. It codes for CSALMEDRGYEQYF.

The chain carries TRBV5-1 and TRBJ2-3; no firm D call. V was pared by 0 bases and J by 2 bases, with 10 bases between. Germline V gene data show CDR1 as SGHRS and CDR2 as YFSETQ. This CDR3 is built from 15 residues. The CDR3 region is CASSLDGRYTDTQYF. Written as DNA, the CDR3 is TGCGCCAGCAGCTTGGACGGCCGTTACACAGATACGCAGTATTTT.

The chain employs TRBV2 and TRBJ1-1; no reliable D call. The CDR3 runs 14 residues. Germline lookup yields CDR1 SNHLY and CDR2 FYNNEI. Trimming left V 3 bases short and J 1 base short, with 9 bases between. Written as DNA, the CDR3 is TGTGCCAGCAGTGAGAGCCTCCCGAACACTGAAGCTTTCTTT. This sequence encodes CASSESLPNTEAFF.

This clonotype was detected a few times. The V and J genes are TRBV7-3 and TRBJ1-6; D is uncertain. This CDR3 is 15 amino acids long. Germline lookup yields CDR1 SGHTA and CDR2 FQGTGA. Trimming removed 2 bases at V and 10 bases at J, with 15 bases between. The CDR3 region is CASSLVGQAGSPLHF. The CDR3 nucleotides are TGTGCCAGCAGCTTAGTAGGTCAGGCAGGATCACCCCTCCACTTT.

This sequence joins TRBV9 and TRBJ2-1; D remains ambiguous. Per germline, CDR1 SGDLS and CDR2 YYNGEE. This CDR3 contains 15 residues. V was cut by 0 bases and J by 0 bases, with 7 bases left in between. The CDR3 bases are TGTGCCAGCAGCGTAGCGGGCTACTCCTACAATGAGCAGTTCTTC. It codes for CASSVAGYSYNEQFF.